A single sample is the source of the 6 T cell receptor beta chains below, sequenced in a study of shared clonotypes between healthy human individuals. Sequencing was performed with immunoSEQ multiplex PCR; in TCRdb, only in-frame clones are kept and a portion is missing. The data contain 2 million to 2.5 million clones, 95% of them singletons. Sequencing input: naive CD4+ T cells sorted from blood. The subset was: CD45RA+ positively selected. The origin of the receptors is a man aged 18 to 35 in good health.

With respect to this clone: Mismatch with germline at one junction end may stem from a read error. The chain employs TRBV7-7 and TRBJ2-5, with TRBD2 matching 12 bases. This CDR3 region has 16 residues. The germline V gene encodes CDR1 SSHAT and CDR2 FNYEAQ (reference sequence). CDR3 sequence (DNA): TGTGCTAGCAGCTTAGGACTAGCGGGGAACCAAGAGACCCAGTACTTC. This translates into CASSLGLAGNQETQYF.

This rearrangement joins TRBV19 to TRBJ2-5; perhaps TRBD2 as D (6 bases). The length of the CDR3 is 16 residues. Germline V CDR1 and CDR2: LNHDA, SQIVND (reference sequence). V was trimmed by 3 bases and J by 5 bases, leaving 19 bases between them. The CDR3 here is CASSIAPMSGRETQYF. CDR3 DNA: TGTGCCAGTAGTATTGCCCCGATGTCAGGGAGGGAGACCCAGTACTTC.

CDR3 bases: TGTGCCAGCAGTTCCCAGGGGCGTGCTGGCTACACCTTC. Protein sequence: CASSSQGRAGYTF. J is TRBJ1-2 and V is TRBV28, with D possibly TRBD1 on 6 matching bases. CDR3 size: 13 residues. Trimming cost V 4 bases and J 7 bases, with 13 bases left between them. Per germline, CDR1 MDHEN and CDR2 SYDVKM.

On this clone itself: This sample includes further DNA sequences coding for the same CDR3. The chain recombines TRBV5-1 with TRBJ1-3; D possibly corresponds to TRBD1 (6 bases). CDR3 length equals 14 residues. Germline V CDR1 and CDR2: SGHRS, YFSETQ. Trimming left V 1 base short and J 4 bases short, with 9 bases between. In nucleotides, the CDR3 is TGCGCCAGCAGCTTGACAGGGTCCGGAAACACCATATATTTT. This encodes CASSLTGSGNTIYF.

The chain combines TRBV25-1 with TRBJ2-2; TRBD1 matches 8 bases. The CDR3 runs 14 residues. Germline V gene sequence: CDR1 MGHDK, CDR2 SYGVNS. V lost 5 bases, J lost 7 bases, and 6 bases stayed unmatched. This chain's CDR3 is CASSSYGQGGELFF. In nucleotides, the CDR3 is TGTGCCAGCAGTTCTTACGGACAGGGCGGGGAGCTGTTTTTT.

V usage is TRBV6-5 and J usage is TRBJ2-5; no definite D call. The CDR3 runs 15 residues. CDR1 is MNHEY, CDR2 SVGAGI, per germline. Trimming left V 6 bases short and J 1 base short, with 15 bases between. CDR3 region: CASRTGLGPQETQYF. Written as DNA, the CDR3 is TGTGCCAGCAGAACCGGGTTGGGTCCCCAAGAGACCCAGTACTTC.